Described below is a single T cell receptor beta chain sequence and its context. Its specificity is unknown. The data were produced by immunoSEQ multiplex PCR, yet TCRdb's version contains in-frame clones alone and is incomplete. The sample contains about 62,000 clones, roughly 88% of which appear only once. The data originate from a study of OX40 agonist ivuxolimab in advanced cancers. Trimming removed 5 bases from V and 0 bases from J, with 10 bases in between. Germline V CDR1 and CDR2: SGHTA, FQGNSA. This CDR3 is built from 14 residues. General study points: Low clonal expansion, among the lowest seen, marked partial responders at 0.1-3.0 mg/kg. Among T cells, CD8+ cells averaged more expanded clones than CD4+ cells.

V and J are TRBV7-2 and TRBJ1-1, with TRBD1 as a possible D gene (5 bases). The sequenced sample was CD4+ or CD8+ T cells sorted from blood, obtained in a trial of the OX40 agonist ivuxolimab. The receptor's source is an adult with an advanced solid tumor such as melanoma, head and neck, liver or kidney cancer. The CDR3 sequence: CASSPGTVNTEAFF. The CDR3 coding sequence is TGTGCCAGCAGCCCCGGGACGGTGAACACTGAAGCTTTCTTT. Full variable domain (remainder filled in from reference TRBV7-2 and TRBJ1-1): GAGVSQSPSNKVTEKGKDVELRCDPISGHTALYWYRQSLGQGLEFLIYFQGNSAPDKSGLPSDRFSAERTGGSVSTLTIQRTQQEDSAVYLCASSPGTVNTEAFFGQGTRLTVV.